This T cell receptor beta chain was sequenced during a study of identical twins (dated by TCRdb to 2016 to 2017). Regarding the research as a whole: To test whether fetal clonotypes persist, this study deep-sequenced TCR alpha and beta repertoires from monozygotic twins, from unrelated adults of various ages, and from cord blood. Replicate twin experiments were performed at different times using different library preparation protocols to rule out contamination. Results the study describes overall, beyond this receptor: The excess sharing between twins in beta out-of-frame sequences was weaker because fewer shared sequences reduced the signal-to-noise ratio. Because the same donors could not be followed over many years, the conclusions depended on cross-sectional statistical analysis. Fewer insertions were carried by abundant cord blood beta clonotypes; a weaker similar trend was observed in young adult naive repertoires, while no such trend was observed in memory repertoires. Out-of-frame TCR alpha sequences shared between twins showed an excess of low generation-probability sequences compared with coincidental sharing between unrelated individuals. Recombination models systematically underestimated out-of-frame TCR alpha sharing in monozygotic twins but agreed with sharing between unrelated individuals. Invariant T cells such as MAIT and iNKT could partly confound zero-insertion analyses, though diverse VJ usage argued against this for most clonotypes.

Only healthy Caucasian donors were included. The twin cohort comprised three pairs of female monozygotic twins, all aged about 18 to 30 years. Peripheral blood mononuclear cells were used as the source from which RNA for TCR libraries was isolated. The library was built by means of 5' RACE. Sequencing relied on an Illumina HiSeq 2000. A universal primer binding site was introduced by template switching, and a unique molecular identifier was present in the final cDNA, enabling accurate counting of TCR cDNA molecules. Specific primers in the conserved constant-segment region were used to synthesize first-strand cDNA for TCR alpha and beta chains. To control for contamination, every cDNA library was double barcoded, receiving both a SMART-Mk sample barcode and Illumina barcodes. Two successive PCR steps introduced TruSeq adapter sequences along with Illumina sample barcodes. TCR alpha and beta cDNA libraries were sequenced on the Illumina HiSeq platform with custom primers. Regarding the original processing steps: Unique molecular identifiers were extracted from raw reads with MiGEC, and CDR3 positions were determined with MiXCR. Recombination models were inferred per individual with the repgenHMM and IGoR tools using an EM algorithm. Shared clonotype analysis was performed with the tcR package in R, normalizing sharing by the product of cloneset sizes. To study raw recombination free of thymic and clonal selection effects, out-of-frame nonproductive sequences were analyzed. The public sequencing data were trimmed at Q25 with fastp and processed into clonotypes with MiXCR by TCRdb, which kept only in-frame beta chains. Every CDR3 protein is listed once, alongside the most common genes and DNA of its rows. The V and J calls were determined by TCRdb, not by the authors. In all, the sample holds hundreds of thousands of distinct CDR3 sequences, and 18% of those were seen once. The top ten clones comprise over 10% of the sample.

Trimming at the junction amounts to 8 bases on V and 6 bases on J, and the germline ends lie 16 bases apart. The germline V gene supplies CDR1 ENHRY and CDR2 SYGVKD. The CDR3 numbers 14 residues from cysteine through phenylalanine. The read is trimmed to its CDR3 DNA, 42 bases read in frame from base 1. Worth noting for this clonotype: Its antigen is not yet known. No much larger clone is present one base from it, and per-base qualities are unavailable.

This sample was shared with a second study, whose subject was T cells expressing NK-cell markers. As the second paper documents: In sorted CD3+CD56+NKG2C+, CD3+CD56+NKG2C- and CD3+CD56-NKG2C+ T-cell subsets from eight donors, TCR beta-chain repertoires were profiled. Of the eight sequenced donors, seven were found to be HCMV-seropositive and one was found to be HCMV-seronegative. In several experiments an anti-gammadeltaTCR antibody was added to restrict sorting to alphabetaTCR-expressing T cells. In roughly 6 donors, the dominant CD3+CD56+NKG2C+ clonotypes ranked among the top 10 CD8+ clonotypes, making up roughly 1.0-7.0% of CD8+ T cells. Those dominant clonotypes were again the most abundant among CD3+CD56-NKG2C+ cells in a handful of donors, at roughly 25-60.1%. Whether the expanded NKG2C-expressing T cell clones were specific for HCMV antigens was left unclear. The eight sequenced donors were randomly selected healthy volunteers, three men and five women. HCMV-specific IgG was detected in serum with a commercial ELISA kit to determine HCMV serostatus. For five to seven donors, unsorted PBMC were also used to sequence bulk peripheral blood T-cell repertoires. MIGEC was used to demultiplex reads and group the reads by UMI, and MiTCR was used to assemble and quantify clonotypes. Only TCR cDNA sequences supported by at least two reads were kept to exclude erroneous sequences. The tcR package was used for downstream repertoire analysis, with clonotypes matched between fractions based on CDR3 nucleotide sequence plus V segment. Antigen specificity was annotated against VDJdb with VDJmatch, allowing one amino acid substitution in CDR3.

Input material: PBMCs. The receptor chain draws on TRBV10-3 and TRBJ2-2, and possibly TRBD1, on 6 matching bases. This sequence was found in a woman aged 18-29 years in good health. The CDR3 protein is CAIGDRLGAGELFF. At the DNA level, the sequence is TGTGCCATCGGCGACAGGTTGGGGGCCGGGGAGCTGTTTTTT.